This T cell receptor (beta chain) was sequenced for a study of blood T cell repertoires in COVID-19. Study in general: Material from acute and convalescent COVID-19 was sourced from the United States, Italy and Spain.

The CDR3 runs 13 residues. V lost 5 bases and J 7 bases, leaving 12 bases between the germline ends. The germline V gene has CDR1 SNHLY and CDR2 FYNNEI. Produced via immunoSEQ multiplex PCR; TCRdb's table is partial and in-frame only. The sample lists roughly 150,000 clones, 84% occurring once. The clonotype comes from a woman aged 18 to 35 who had been exposed to COVID-19. Sample: PBMCs or T cells enriched from blood (not recorded which). The chain is built from TRBV2 and TRBJ1-5; D is unresolved. The CDR3: CASSYYTRQPQHF. DNA for the CDR3: TGTGCCAGCAGTTACTATACAAGGCAGCCCCAGCATTTT.